The rows below give T cell receptor beta chains drawn from one sample of a study of cytomegalovirus exposure and HLA in healthy donors. Clones were sequenced by immunoSEQ multiplex PCR, and TCRdb holds only the in-frame ones, with some missing. The top ten clones hold approximately 12% of a sample with under 250,000 clones, roughly nine tenths of them seen once. The sample consisted of PBMCs. These receptors came from a man aged 18-30 years in good health and CMV-seropositive. Both conserved end residues are part of each CDR3. Fields, in order: J gene, clone size, V gene, D gene, CDR3 protein, CDR3 DNA. A D gene is named only where the DNA matches it firmly. Only part of the rows carry a size: once, few, many, or a class if the clone is expanded.

>TRBJ1-2|.|TRBV28|TRBD1
CASSPWDRGEGYTF
TGTGCCAGCAGTCCATGGGACAGGGGGGAGGGCTACACCTTC
>TRBJ2-7|.|TRBV6-5|.
CASTMGRGPYEQYF
TGTGCCAGCACCATGGGGCGGGGACCCTACGAGCAGTACTTC
>TRBJ2-7|.|TRBV5-6|.
CASSLVGGRREQYF
TGTGCCAGCAGCTTGGTGGGGGGTCGGAGGGAGCAGTACTTC
>TRBJ2-1|.|TRBV28|TRBD2
CASSLGLAGNEQFF
TGTGCCAGCAGTTTAGGGCTAGCGGGGAATGAGCAGTTCTTC
>TRBJ2-7|.|TRBV6-4|.
CASRFADTHLPYEQYF
TGTGCCAGCAGGTTCGCGGACACTCACCTTCCCTACGAGCAGTACTTC
>TRBJ2-7|.|TRBV27|TRBD2
CASRTSGTYEQYF
TGTGCCAGCAGGACTAGCGGAACTTACGAGCAGTACTTC
>TRBJ1-2|.|TRBV30|.
CAWTRGNYGYTF
TGTGCCTGGACCAGGGGTAACTATGGCTACACCTTC
>TRBJ2-1|once|TRBV7-9|.
CASSPRAQVSYNEQFF
TGTGCCAGCAGCCCAAGGGCCCAGGTCTCCTACAATGAGCAGTTCTTC
>TRBJ1-1|.|TRBV5-4|.
CASSLAKDTEAFF
TGTGCCAGCAGCTTGGCGAAGGACACTGAAGCTTTCTTT
>TRBJ2-2|.|TRBV6-5|TRBD2
CASGLAGFTGELFF
TGTGCCAGCGGACTAGCGGGATTCACCGGGGAGCTGTTTTTT
>TRBJ2-7|.|TRBV5-1|.
CASSKYRATSYEQYF
TGCGCCAGCAGCAAATACCGGGCCACCTCCTACGAGCAGTACTTC
>TRBJ1-3|.|TRBV5-6|.
CASSPRLDRKNGNTIYF
TGTGCCAGCAGCCCCCGGCTGGATCGGAAGAACGGAAACACCATATATTTT
>TRBJ2-3|.|TRBV25-1|.
CASNSYTDTQYF
TGTGCCAGCAACAGTTACACAGATACGCAGTATTTT
>TRBJ1-2|.|TRBV7-9|.
CASSFDRDYGYTF
TGTGCCAGCAGCTTCGACCGCGACTATGGCTACACCTTC
>TRBJ2-5|.|TRBV5-6|TRBD2
CASSLALVAGGGETQYF
TGTGCCAGCAGCTTGGCCCTGGTAGCGGGAGGGGGAGAGACCCAGTACTTC
>TRBJ2-1|.|TRBV7-9|TRBD2
CASSPHSGSVGEQFF
TGTGCCAGCAGCCCCCATAGCGGGAGCGTGGGTGAGCAGTTCTTC
>TRBJ2-1|.|TRBV6-5|TRBD2
CASSHGGRGNEQFF
TGTGCCAGCAGCCACGGCGGGAGGGGAAATGAGCAGTTCTTC
>TRBJ2-1|.|TRBV28|TRBD2
CASGTSGRGNNEQFF
TGTGCCAGCGGGACTAGCGGGAGGGGCAACAATGAGCAGTTCTTC
>TRBJ1-2|few|TRBV6-5|TRBD1
CASSFDRAWGYTF
TGTGCCAGCAGTTTCGACAGGGCGTGGGGCTACACCTTC
>TRBJ2-7|.|TRBV5-1|TRBD2
CASSTGLAGVRPEQYF
TGCGCCAGCAGCACCGGACTAGCGGGAGTTCGTCCCGAGCAGTACTTC
>TRBJ2-2|.|TRBV7-3|.
CASSLSRNTGELFF
TGTGCCAGCAGCTTATCACGGAACACCGGGGAGCTGTTTTTT
>TRBJ1-3|.|TRBV19|.
CASSTRAASGNTIYF
TGTGCCAGTAGTACCAGGGCAGCCTCTGGAAACACCATATATTTT
>TRBJ1-1|.|TRBV10-1|TRBD1
CASSARGGGTEAFF
TGCGCCAGCAGTGCCAGGGGGGGTGGCACTGAAGCTTTCTTT
>TRBJ2-5|.|TRBV25-1|TRBD2
CASSEEEGGPRETQYF
TGTGCCAGCAGTGAAGAGGAGGGAGGGCCTAGAGAGACCCAGTACTTC
>TRBJ2-2|.|TRBV7-6|TRBD2
CASSIKRGLADTGELFF
TGTGCCAGCAGTATAAAAAGGGGACTAGCGGACACCGGGGAGCTGTTTTTT
>TRBJ1-4|few|TRBV28|.
CASSLGNEKLFF
TGTGCCAGCAGTTTGGGAAATGAAAAACTGTTTTTT
>TRBJ2-4|.|TRBV2|.
CASSEATYPWNIQYF
TGTGCCAGCAGTGAAGCGACCTACCCTTGGAACATTCAGTACTTC
>TRBJ2-1|once|TRBV7-7|.
CASSLAAGGGSEQFF
TGTGCCAGCAGCTTAGCGGCCGGGGGCGGGAGTGAGCAGTTCTTC
>TRBJ1-2|once|TRBV5-6|.
CASSPGLAPGYTF
TGTGCCAGCAGCCCCGGCCTTGCTCCCGGCTACACCTTC
>TRBJ1-2|.|TRBV28|.
CASSTGYGYTF
TGTGCCAGCAGTACAGGGTACGGCTACACCTTC
>TRBJ2-7|.|TRBV28|TRBD1
CASRPGTGDRYEQYF
TGTGCCAGCAGGCCGGGGACAGGGGATCGCTACGAGCAGTACTTC
>TRBJ1-2|.|TRBV28|.
CASRSPTDNFFYGYTF
TGTGCCAGCAGGTCCCCAACGGACAACTTTTTCTATGGCTACACCTTC
>TRBJ1-2|.|TRBV6-6|TRBD1
CASSRQGAGGYTF
TGTGCCAGCAGTCGACAGGGGGCTGGTGGCTACACCTTC
>TRBJ1-5|once|TRBV7-8|TRBD1
CASSLVGQGLGNQPQHF
TGTGCCAGCAGCTTAGTCGGACAGGGCCTAGGCAATCAGCCCCAGCATTTT
>TRBJ2-5|.|TRBV6-5|TRBD2
CASSYFGGRRETQYF
TGTGCCAGCAGTTACTTCGGCGGGAGGAGGGAGACCCAGTACTTC
>TRBJ1-3|.|TRBV2|.
CASSEQSSGNTIYF
TGTGCCAGCAGTGAACAGAGCTCTGGAAACACCATATATTTT
>TRBJ1-2|.|TRBV5-1|.
CASSLDRSGLYGYTF
TGCGCCAGCAGCTTGGACAGGTCGGGTCTATATGGCTACACCTTC
>TRBJ1-4|.|TRBV9|TRBD1
CASSTGQGNEKLFF
TGTGCCAGCAGCACCGGACAGGGTAATGAAAAACTGTTTTTT
>TRBJ1-5|once|TRBV4-3|.
CASSQERWTPYSNQPQHF
TGCGCCAGCAGCCAAGAACGATGGACGCCTTATAGCAATCAGCCCCAGCATTTT
>TRBJ1-2|.|TRBV9|.
CASSLGGPYGYTF
TGTGCCAGCAGCCTAGGAGGGCCGTATGGCTACACCTTC
>TRBJ1-5|once|TRBV2|.
CASSYDGVVNQPQHF
TGTGCCAGCAGTTACGATGGCGTAGTCAATCAGCCCCAGCATTTT
>TRBJ1-2|.|TRBV6-1|.
CASSVDRGFYYGYTF
TGTGCCAGCAGCGTGGACCGGGGGTTTTACTATGGCTACACCTTC
>TRBJ2-3|few|TRBV30|.
CAWSVLGNMRARNTDTQYF
TGTGCCTGGAGTGTACTGGGAAATATGCGGGCCCGGAATACAGATACGCAGTATTTT
>TRBJ2-4|.|TRBV9|.
CASSLTASLAKNIQYF
TGTGCCAGCAGCTTGACAGCTTCTCTAGCCAAAAACATTCAGTACTTC
>TRBJ2-5|.|TRBV18|.
CASSPVFNRGFGGSMETQYF
TGTGCCAGCTCACCAGTCTTTAACAGGGGATTCGGCGGGAGTATGGAGACCCAGTACTTC
>TRBJ2-7|.|TRBV28|.
CASSLLVADEQYF
TGTGCCAGCAGTTTATTGGTGGCGGACGAGCAGTACTTC
>TRBJ1-4|.|TRBV6-6|.
CASSYRGTNEKLFF
TGTGCCAGCAGTTACAGGGGGACTAATGAAAAACTGTTTTTT
>TRBJ2-3|.|TRBV9|.
CASSVQGGNADTQYF
TGTGCCAGCAGCGTCCAGGGGGGGAACGCAGATACGCAGTATTTT
>TRBJ2-1|.|TRBV11-3|.
CASSLHDEEQFF
TGTGCCAGCAGCTTACACGATGAGGAGCAGTTCTTC
>TRBJ2-2|.|TRBV4-2|.
CASSQDRTAGELFF
TGTGCCAGCAGCCAAGATAGGACTGCGGGGGAGCTGTTTTTT
>TRBJ1-4|.|TRBV20-1|.
CSAPGDEKLFF
TGCAGTGCCCCCGGGGACGAAAAACTGTTTTTT
>TRBJ2-1|.|TRBV4-2|TRBD2
CASSQSSGLAGVWYEQFF
TGTGCCAGCAGCCAGTCTTCCGGACTAGCGGGAGTTTGGTATGAGCAGTTCTTC
>TRBJ2-7|.|TRBV5-4|.
CASREGHLSYEQYF
TGTGCCAGCAGGGAGGGACACCTCTCCTACGAGCAGTACTTC
>TRBJ2-4|.|TRBV9|.
CASSLPPRGQYF
TGTGCCAGCAGCCTACCGCCCCGGGGGCAGTACTTC
>TRBJ2-7|.|TRBV6-5|TRBD1
CASRHTGTGGEQYF
TGTGCCAGCAGACATACAGGGACAGGGGGCGAGCAGTACTTC
>TRBJ1-2|.|TRBV6-5|.
CASSYSAKGYGYTF
TGTGCCAGCAGTTACTCGGCAAAGGGCTATGGCTACACCTTC
>TRBJ2-2|once|TRBV4-2|TRBD2
CASSHQRDGTGELFF
TGTGCCAGCAGCCATCAGCGGGATGGCACCGGGGAGCTGTTTTTT
>TRBJ2-2|.|TRBV7-9|TRBD1
CASRPGTGDTGELFF
TGTGCCAGCAGACCAGGGACAGGGGACACCGGGGAGCTGTTTTTT
>TRBJ2-1|.|TRBV6-1|.
CASSEVGVGWDEQFF
TGTGCCAGCAGTGAAGTCGGTGTGGGGTGGGATGAGCAGTTCTTC